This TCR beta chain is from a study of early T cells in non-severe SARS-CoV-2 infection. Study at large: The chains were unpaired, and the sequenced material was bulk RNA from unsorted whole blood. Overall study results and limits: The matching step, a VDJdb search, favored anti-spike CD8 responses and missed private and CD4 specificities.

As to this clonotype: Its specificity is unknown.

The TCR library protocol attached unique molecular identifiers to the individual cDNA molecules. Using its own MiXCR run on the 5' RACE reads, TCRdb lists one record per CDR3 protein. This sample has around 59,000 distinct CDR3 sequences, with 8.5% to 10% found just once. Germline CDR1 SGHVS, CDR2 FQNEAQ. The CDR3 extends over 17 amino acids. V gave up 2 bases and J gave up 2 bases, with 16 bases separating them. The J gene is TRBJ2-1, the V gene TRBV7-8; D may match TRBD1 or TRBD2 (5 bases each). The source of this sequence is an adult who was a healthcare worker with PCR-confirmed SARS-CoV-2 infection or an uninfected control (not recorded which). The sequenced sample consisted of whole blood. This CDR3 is CASSLSGGPSAYNEQFF. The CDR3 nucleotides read TGTGCCAGCAGCTTATCTGGGGGACCGAGCGCCTACAATGAGCAGTTCTTC.